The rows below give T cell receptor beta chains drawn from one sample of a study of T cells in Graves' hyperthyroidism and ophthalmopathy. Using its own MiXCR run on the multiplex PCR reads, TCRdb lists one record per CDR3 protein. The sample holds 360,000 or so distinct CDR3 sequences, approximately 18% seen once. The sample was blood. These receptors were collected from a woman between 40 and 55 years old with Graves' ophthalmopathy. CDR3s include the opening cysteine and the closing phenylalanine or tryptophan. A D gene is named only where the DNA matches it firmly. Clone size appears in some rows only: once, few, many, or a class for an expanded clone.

CASSLYLAGNYEQYF,TGTGCCAGCAGCTTATATCTAGCGGGTAACTACGAGCAGTACTTC,TRBV11-2,TRBD2,TRBJ2-7,many,15
CASSLSLAATYEQYF,TGTGCCAGCAGCTTGTCCTTGGCGGCTACCTACGAGCAGTACTTC,TRBV7-9,.,TRBJ2-7,many,15
CASSQTAAGLETQYF,TGCGCCAGCAGCCAAACGGCAGCCGGGCTAGAGACCCAGTACTTC,TRBV4-1,.,TRBJ2-5,many,15
CATSDFPTTEYQETQYF,TGTGCCACCAGTGATTTCCCCACTACAGAGTACCAAGAGACCCAGTACTTC,TRBV24-1,.,TRBJ2-5,many,17
CASSQVSMVAVFEQYF,TGTGCCAGCAGCCAAGTGTCGATGGTGGCAGTTTTCGAGCAGTACTTC,TRBV3-1,.,TRBJ2-7,few,16
CASSFRVGETQYF,TGTGCCAGCAGCTTCAGGGTTGGAGAGACCCAGTACTTC,TRBV7-2,.,TRBJ2-5,.,13
CASSSSIQETQYF,TGTGCCAGCAGCTCGTCAATCCAAGAGACCCAGTACTTC,TRBV7-9,.,TRBJ2-5,many,13
CASSLIPRPNTEAFF,TGTGCCAGCAGCTTGATCCCCAGGCCGAACACTGAAGCTTTCTTT,TRBV5-6,.,TRBJ1-1,.,15
CASSLLLAGETQYF,TGCGCCAGCAGCTTGCTACTAGCGGGAGAGACCCAGTACTTC,TRBV5-1,TRBD2,TRBJ2-5,few,14
CASSTTGTEKETQYF,TGTGCCAGCAGCACCACCGGGACAGAAAAAGAGACCCAGTACTTC,TRBV11-2,TRBD1,TRBJ2-5,.,15
CATSRDGGTGLMGTEAFF,TGTGCCACCAGCAGAGACGGAGGGACAGGTCTCATGGGCACTGAAGCTTTCTTT,TRBV15,TRBD1,TRBJ1-1,many,18
CASSDQTRSSGNTIYF,TGTGCCAGCAGTGACCAGACAAGAAGTTCCGGAAACACCATATATTTT,TRBV6-4,.,TRBJ1-3,many,16
CASSLMPSGANVLTF,TGTGCCAGCAGCCTTATGCCCTCTGGGGCCAACGTCCTGACTTTC,TRBV7-3,.,TRBJ2-6,.,15
CSARRGVGGGGNQPQHF,TGCAGTGCTAGAAGGGGAGTGGGGGGGGGAGGCAATCAGCCCCAGCATTTT,TRBV20-1,.,TRBJ1-5,many,17
CASSTGTGYEGDTEAFF,TGTGCCAGCAGCACCGGGACAGGGTACGAGGGGGACACTGAAGCTTTCTTT,TRBV11-1,TRBD1,TRBJ1-1,many,17
CASSQLVGRGDRNTEAFF,TGTGCCAGCAGCCAACTTGTGGGAAGAGGCGACCGGAACACTGAAGCTTTCTTT,TRBV14,.,TRBJ1-1,many,18
CASSPSDLTNEQYF,TGTGCCAGCAGCCCCTCGGACCTTACTAACGAGCAGTACTTC,TRBV11-2,.,TRBJ2-7,many,14
CASSLAPEHIYEQYF,TGCGCCAGCAGCTTGGCGCCAGAACATATCTACGAGCAGTACTTC,TRBV5-1,.,TRBJ2-7,.,15
CASSEARSDSPLHF,TGTGCCAGCAGTGAGGCCAGGAGTGATTCACCCCTCCACTTT,TRBV6-1,.,TRBJ1-6,many,14
CASSVADIDYGYTF,TGTGCCAGCAGTGTGGCAGATATTGACTATGGCTACACCTTC,TRBV6-1,.,TRBJ1-2,.,14
CASSQASTSAREQYF,TGTGCCAGCAGCCAAGCCTCGACTAGCGCCCGCGAGCAGTACTTC,TRBV4-2,TRBD2,TRBJ2-7,.,15
CASSTGPYSYEQYF,TGTGCCAGCAGCACGGGTCCCTACTCCTACGAGCAGTACTTC,TRBV9,.,TRBJ2-7,many,14
CASSQPGLRSDNSPLHF,TGCGCCAGCAGCCAACCCGGGTTGAGGTCGGACAATTCACCCCTCCACTTT,TRBV4-1,.,TRBJ1-6,many,17
CASSSGAGRATGELFF,TGTGCCAGCAGCTCCGGGGCTGGGAGGGCCACCGGGGAGCTGTTTTTT,TRBV7-9,TRBD2,TRBJ2-2,many,16
CASSGSGQNYNSPLHF,TGTGCCAGCAGCGGATCGGGACAGAACTATAATTCACCCCTCCACTTT,TRBV11-2,TRBD1,TRBJ1-6,many,16
CSARAVQGAGSYNSPLHF,TGCAGTGCTAGAGCGGTACAGGGGGCTGGCTCCTATAATTCACCCCTCCACTTT,TRBV20-1,TRBD1,TRBJ1-6,few,18
CASSLGAGLNTEAFF,TGTGCCAGCAGCCTAGGAGCAGGATTGAACACTGAAGCTTTCTTT,TRBV7-2,.,TRBJ1-1,.,15
CASSIDAYSNQPQHF,TGTGCCAGTAGTATAGACGCCTATAGCAATCAGCCCCAGCATTTT,TRBV19,.,TRBJ1-5,many,15
CASSLRSTGELFF,TGTGCCAGCAGCCTGAGGTCGACCGGGGAGCTGTTTTTT,TRBV6-5,.,TRBJ2-2,many,13
CASSVPWTGPRTEAFF,TGTGCCAGCAGTGTTCCTTGGACGGGACCGAGGACTGAAGCTTTCTTT,TRBV6-1,.,TRBJ1-1,once,16
CASSHVGLAGGPAGEQYF,TGTGCCAGCAGCCATGTTGGGCTAGCGGGAGGACCGGCAGGGGAGCAGTACTTC,TRBV27,TRBD2,TRBJ2-7,.,18
CATSSAASSGANVLTF,TGTGCCACCAGTTCGGCCGCTAGCTCTGGGGCCAACGTCCTGACTTTC,TRBV24-1,.,TRBJ2-6,many,16
CSVMVGRVGEAFF,TGCAGCGTTATGGTGGGAAGAGTGGGTGAAGCTTTCTTT,TRBV29-1,.,TRBJ1-1,many,13
CASSPLGRSNYGYTF,TGTGCCAGCAGCCCGTTGGGGAGATCTAACTATGGCTACACCTTC,TRBV7-6,.,TRBJ1-2,many,15
CASSWRPAEGGYTF,TGTGCCAGCAGTTGGAGGCCGGCCGAGGGAGGCTACACCTTC,TRBV6-5,.,TRBJ1-2,.,14
CASRPGIKETQYF,TGTGCCAGCAGACCGGGGATAAAAGAGACCCAGTACTTC,TRBV12-3/TRBV12-4,.,TRBJ2-5,many,13
CASSKGARTEAFF,TGTGCCAGCAGTAAGGGGGCACGGACTGAAGCTTTCTTT,TRBV27,TRBD1,TRBJ1-1,.,13
CASSSRTGGTYEQYF,TGTGCCAGCAGTTCCCGGACAGGGGGGACCTACGAGCAGTACTTC,TRBV7-2,TRBD1,TRBJ2-7,.,15
CASRSDESNTGELFF,TGTGCCAGCAGAAGCGATGAAAGCAACACCGGGGAGCTGTTTTTT,TRBV28,.,TRBJ2-2,many,15
CASSEEGGGYGYTF,TGTGCCAGCAGTGAAGAGGGAGGAGGCTATGGCTACACCTTC,TRBV6-1,.,TRBJ1-2,few,14